Below are 26 T cell receptor beta chains sequenced from a single sample in a study of tumour-infiltrating T cells in Burkitt lymphoma. The data were produced by immunoSEQ multiplex PCR, yet TCRdb's version contains in-frame clones alone and is incomplete. The profile shows approximately 5,100 clones, 13% of them singletons. Sequences were obtained from tumor tissue. These receptors came from a human donor with Burkitt lymphoma.

This clone was counted a few times. This chain links TRBV7-9 with TRBJ1-3, with D uncertain. The CDR3 is 14 residues long. Germline V gives CDR1 SEHNR, CDR2 FQNEAQ (reference sequence). V was trimmed by 3 bases and J by 4 bases, leaving 10 bases between them. The CDR3 bases are TGTGCCAGCAGCTTCTTGGGGATCGGAAACACCATATATTTT. This gives the protein CASSFLGIGNTIYF.

This clone was found a few times. At one boundary the junction diverges from the germline segment, which might be a read error. This rearrangement joins TRBV7-7 to TRBJ2-1, with D perhaps TRBD1 or TRBD2 (5 bases each). Per germline, CDR1 SSHAT and CDR2 FNYEAQ (reference sequence). The CDR3 runs to 13 residues. This CDR3 is CASSLVLGTEQFF. The CDR3 bases are TGTGCTAGCAGCTTAGTCCTGGGGACCGAGCAGTTCTTC.

This clone was observed a few times. The chain links TRBV30 to TRBJ2-1; tentatively, D is TRBD2 (6 bases). Germline loops: CDR1 GTSNPN, CDR2 SVGIG (reference sequence). The CDR3 contains 11 residues. V gave up 8 bases and J gave up 8 bases, with 13 bases separating them. Here the CDR3 reads CASILAHEQFF. The CDR3 DNA sequence: TGTGCCAGTATCCTAGCGCATGAGCAGTTCTTC.

The V call is TRBV6-1, the J call TRBJ1-1, with unresolved D. The germline gives CDR1 MNHNS, CDR2 SASEGT. V was trimmed by 5 bases and J by 3 bases, leaving 7 bases between them. The CDR3 loop spans 12 amino acids. The CDR3 sequence: CASSPGYTEAFF. In DNA form, the CDR3 reads TGTGCCAGCAGTCCGGGTTACACTGAAGCTTTCTTT.

This clone is judged large. This rearrangement joins TRBV6-5 to TRBJ2-7, with D unclear. CDR1 is MNHEY, CDR2 SVGAGI, per germline. V was clipped by 4 bases and J by 0 bases, with 7 bases between them. The CDR3 contains 13 residues. CDR3 amino acids: CASSLDLSYEQYF. CDR3 DNA sequence: TGTGCCAGCAGTTTGGACCTCTCCTACGAGCAGTACTTC.

This clone was seen more than once but under ten times. CDR3 nucleotides: TGTGCCAGCAGCCCTAATCCTCTAGCGAGCGATACGCAGTATTTT. The encoded protein is CASSPNPLASDTQYF. This chain joins TRBV11-2 and TRBJ2-3; D is possibly TRBD2 (6 bases). CDR1 SGHAT and CDR2 FQNNGV come from the germline V gene. The germline V and J ends were trimmed by 5 bases and 6 bases, with 18 bases remaining between them. This CDR3 is 15 amino acids long.

This sequence joins TRBV10-3 and TRBJ2-2, with 10 positions matching TRBD1. The length of the CDR3 is 14 residues. The V and J ends lost 5 bases and 4 bases, in that order; junction bases with no gene match: 1. CDR1 ENHRY and CDR2 SYGVKD come from the germline V gene. The CDR3 spells CAISRQGATGELFF. Written as DNA, the CDR3 is TGTGCCATCAGTCGACAGGGGGCCACCGGGGAGCTGTTTTTT.

The chain uses TRBV9 and TRBJ1-2; D is perhaps TRBD1 (6 bases). The CDR3 loop spans 16 amino acids. Deletions cut 3 bases from V and 8 bases from J, with 23 bases between. Germline loops: CDR1 SGDLS, CDR2 YYNGEE. CDR3 region: CASSATPRQAVKGYTF. In DNA form, the CDR3 reads TGTGCCAGCAGCGCCACACCGAGACAGGCTGTTAAAGGCTACACCTTC.

The J gene is TRBJ2-7, the V gene TRBV6-5, with 9 bases that match TRBD2. Germline V CDR1 and CDR2: MNHEY, SVGAGI. CDR3 length: 15 amino acids. The V segment lost 0 bases and the J segment 0 bases; nucleotides outside the gene matches: 0. DNA of the CDR3: TGTGCCAGCAGTTACTCTAGCGGGAGCTCCTACGAGCAGTACTTC. This sequence encodes CASSYSSGSSYEQYF.

The chain couples TRBV7-9 to TRBJ1-2; D remains unclear. Germline V gives CDR1 SEHNR, CDR2 FQNEAQ (reference sequence). V lost 0 bases, J lost 8 bases, and 16 bases lay in between. The length of the CDR3 is 15 residues. CDR3 amino acids: CASSLARELPEGYTF. The CDR3 DNA follows: TGTGCCAGCAGCTTAGCGAGGGAACTGCCGGAAGGCTACACCTTC.

The rearrangement joins TRBV19 to TRBJ1-6; possibly TRBD1 for D (5 bases). Germline CDR1 LNHDA, CDR2 SQIVND (reference sequence). The CDR3 covers 15 residues. With 3 bases removed from V and 8 bases from J, the gap between germline ends came to 14 bases. DNA of the CDR3: TGTGCCAGTAGTATTCGGGGCCTTAAGGATTCACCCCTCCACTTT. This sequence encodes CASSIRGLKDSPLHF.

This clone was counted only a few times. J is TRBJ2-2 and V is TRBV5-1; D is possibly TRBD1 or TRBD2 (5 bases each). The CDR3 loop spans 15 amino acids. V lost 0 bases to trimming and J lost 4 bases, with 10 bases between them. Germline V gene data show CDR1 as SGHRS and CDR2 as YFSETQ. This CDR3 reads CASSLGGSRTGELFF. As DNA, the CDR3 is TGCGCCAGCAGCTTGGGGGGGAGCCGCACCGGGGAGCTGTTTTTT. Combining the CDR3 with reference TRBV5-1 and TRBJ2-2 gives the whole variable domain KAGVTQTPRYLIKTRGQQVTLSCSPISGHRSVSWYQQTPGQGLQFLFEYFSETQRNKGNFPGRFSGRQFSNSRSEMNVSTLELGDSALYLCASSLGGSRTGELFFGEGSRLTVL.

This sequence joins TRBV5-8 and TRBJ2-5, with D unresolved. V was shortened by 2 bases and J by 4 bases, with 9 bases between the two germline ends. The germline V gene has CDR1 SGHTS and CDR2 YDEGEE. The CDR3 consists of 13 residues. CDR3 loop: CASSFYHRETQYF. CDR3 coding DNA: TGTGCCAGCAGCTTTTACCATCGAGAGACCCAGTACTTC.

V is TRBV7-2 and J is TRBJ2-1, with TRBD1 matching over 8 bases. CDR3 length: 15 residues. Losses at the gene ends were 6 bases for V and 2 bases for J; bases not matched to a gene: 6. CDR1 SGHTA and CDR2 FQGNSA come from the germline V gene. The CDR3 is CASSLDREAYNEQFF. In DNA, the CDR3 is TGTGCCAGCAGTCTGGACAGGGAGGCCTACAATGAGCAGTTCTTC.

The CDR3, as DNA: TGCGCCAGCAGTCCCCCGGGACAGTATAAAGAGAATGATCAGCCCCAGCATTTT. Its protein product is CASSPPGQYKENDQPQHF. The chain recombines TRBV23-1 with TRBJ1-5; 7 nucleotides match TRBD1. TRBV23-1 is filed as an ORF, its function uncertain. The length of the CDR3 is 18 residues. The trim removed 4 bases at V and 5 bases at J, leaving 17 bases unmatched.

This clone has just a few counts. This rearrangement joins TRBV4-3 to TRBJ2-1, with D perhaps matching TRBD1 (5 bases). Per the germline V gene, CDR1 is LGHNA and CDR2 is YSLEER. The CDR3 is 16 amino acids. Deletions cut 2 bases from V and 6 bases from J, with 17 bases between. In nucleotides, the CDR3 is TGCGCCAGCAGCCAACCCATTAGGGCAGGGATCAATGAGCAGTTCTTC. It yields the protein CASSQPIRAGINEQFF.

J is TRBJ1-1 and V is TRBV11-3; TRBD1 is a possible D gene (5 bases). V gave up 2 bases and J gave up 0 bases, with 7 bases separating them. CDR3 length: 14 amino acids. Germline values: CDR1 SGHNT, CDR2 YENEEA. In nucleotides, the CDR3 is TGTGCCAGCAGCTTAAGGGGCATGAACACTGAAGCTTTCTTT. This sequence encodes CASSLRGMNTEAFF.

This clone was detected once. The V and J genes are TRBV30 and TRBJ1-5; no clear D. This CDR3 region has 15 residues. Trimming took 2 bases from V and 1 from J, leaving 12 bases between them. The germline CDR1 and CDR2 sequences are GTSNPN and SVGIG (reference sequence). Here the CDR3 DNA reads TGTGCCTGGAGTCCCGCAGGTTGGAGCAATCAGCCCCAGCATTTT. Amino acid sequence: CAWSPAGWSNQPQHF. Based on the CDR3 plus reference TRBV30 and TRBJ1-5, the full variable domain is SQTIHQWPATLVQPVGSPLSLECTVEGTSNPNLYWYRQAAGRGLQLLFYSVGIGQISSEVPQNLSASRPQDRQFILSSKKLLLSDSGFYLCAWSPAGWSNQPQHFGDGTRLSIL.

This clone was observed a few times. CDR3 in DNA: TGTGCCAGTAATCTGGACAGGAACTATGGCTACACCTTC. Amino acids: CASNLDRNYGYTF. This chain connects TRBV19 to TRBJ1-2, with 7 bases that match TRBD1. The germline V gene has CDR1 LNHDA and CDR2 SQIVND (reference sequence). Trimming took 7 bases from V and 2 from J; bases not matched to a gene: 4. This CDR3 contains 13 residues.

The gene calls are TRBV19 and TRBJ2-5, with D tentatively TRBD1 or TRBD2 (5 bases each). Trimming left V 6 bases short and J 3 bases short, with 14 bases between. The CDR3 is 14 residues long. Germline lookup yields CDR1 LNHDA and CDR2 SQIVND (reference sequence). The CDR3 DNA sequence: TGTGCCAGTAGAGATGGGGGAGTGGAAGAGACCCAGTACTTC. This codes for CASRDGGVEETQYF.

The table lists this clone with a few counts. The chain is built from TRBV4-2 and TRBJ2-1; D is undetermined. V was pared by 2 bases and J by 6 bases, with 8 bases between. Germline lookup yields CDR1 LGHNA and CDR2 YNFKEQ. The CDR3 has 13 amino acids. In DNA form, the CDR3 reads TGTGCCAGCAGCCAATCTCCAAGCAATGAGCAGTTCTTC. The encoded protein is CASSQSPSNEQFF.

This clone was seen a handful of times. The rearrangement joins TRBV11-2 to TRBJ1-5; D is undetermined. The length of the CDR3 is 14 residues. V lost 2 bases and J 2 bases, leaving 7 bases between the germline ends. CDR1 is SGHAT, CDR2 FQNNGV, per germline. The CDR3 DNA reads as TGTGCCAGCAGCTTAACCCGACGCAATCAGCCCCAGCATTTT. Encoded protein: CASSLTRRNQPQHF.

This clone was observed a handful of times. The chain carries TRBV7-2 and TRBJ2-2; 7 positions agree with TRBD2. Germline V CDR1 and CDR2: SGHTA, FQGNSA. This CDR3 has 13 residues. After removal of 3 bases from V and 10 bases from J, the junction contained 5 bases not matched to a gene. Here the CDR3 reads CASSFAGEEELFF. The CDR3 nucleotides read TGTGCCAGCAGCTTTGCGGGAGAAGAGGAGCTGTTTTTT.

The table lists this clone with a few counts. One junction end disagrees with the germline gene, perhaps due to a read error. The chain employs TRBV7-7 and TRBJ2-2; D unclear. Germline assignment: CDR1 SSHAT and CDR2 FNYEAQ (reference sequence). The CDR3 contains 14 residues. The CDR3 is CASSLRPLGGELFF. The CDR3 DNA follows: TGTGCTAGCAGCTTACGACCTCTGGGAGGGGAGCTGTTTTTT.

V is TRBV7-8 and J is TRBJ1-3, with 7 bases fitting TRBD1. Germline values: CDR1 SGHVS, CDR2 FQNEAQ. There are 17 residues in the CDR3. V shed 4 bases, J shed 0 bases, and the junction held 9 bases outside the gene matches. In DNA form, the CDR3 reads TGTGCCAGCAGCTCCATCCGGGGACAGATCTCTGGAAACACCATATATTTT. As protein: CASSSIRGQISGNTIYF.

As to this clone: A junction end diverges from the germline sequence, so it may reflect a read error. The chain joins TRBV11-2 to TRBJ1-2, with 10 bases fitting TRBD1. Germline CDR1 is SGHAT and CDR2 is FQNNGV. This CDR3 spans 17 amino acids. CDR3 residues: CASSLGFRDRGQDGYTF. CDR3 nucleotides: TGTGCTAGCAGCTTAGGCTTCCGAGACAGGGGGCAAGATGGCTACACCTTC.